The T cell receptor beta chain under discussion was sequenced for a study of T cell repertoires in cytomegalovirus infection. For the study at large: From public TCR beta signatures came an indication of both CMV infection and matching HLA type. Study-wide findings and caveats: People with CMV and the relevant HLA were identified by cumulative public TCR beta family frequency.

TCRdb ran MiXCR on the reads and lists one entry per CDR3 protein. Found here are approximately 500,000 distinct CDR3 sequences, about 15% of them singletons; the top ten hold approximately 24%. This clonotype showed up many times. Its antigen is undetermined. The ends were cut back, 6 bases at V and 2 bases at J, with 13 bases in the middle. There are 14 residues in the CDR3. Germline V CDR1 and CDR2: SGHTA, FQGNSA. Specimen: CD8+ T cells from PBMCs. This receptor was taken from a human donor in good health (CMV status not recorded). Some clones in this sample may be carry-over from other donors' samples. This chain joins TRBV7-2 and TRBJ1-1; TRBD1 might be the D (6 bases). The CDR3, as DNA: TGTGCCAGCAGAAAAGGGGGGGGTAACACTGAAGCTTTCTTT. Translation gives CASRKGGGNTEAFF. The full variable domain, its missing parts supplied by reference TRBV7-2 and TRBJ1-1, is GAGVSQSPSNKVTEKGKDVELRCDPISGHTALYWYRQSLGQGLEFLIYFQGNSAPDKSGLPSDRFSAERTGGSVSTLTIQRTQQEDSAVYLCASRKGGGNTEAFFGQGTRLTVV.